This T cell receptor (beta chain) was sequenced for a study of cytomegalovirus exposure and HLA in healthy donors. Trimming took 6 bases from V and 4 from J, leaving 12 bases between them. This CDR3 comprises 14 residues. The V gene's germline CDR1 is SEHNR and CDR2 FQNEAQ (reference sequence). The PCR made use of 60 Vbeta and 13 Jbeta primers. In the original workflow: Later work found 74 million or so unique TCR beta chains, with 9.5 million to 14 million shared. The method was immunoSEQ multiplex PCR; TCRdb's version includes in-frame clones alone and lacks a portion of them. The V and J calls and clone size are taken from that table; D and trimming were inferred from the DNA. The sample consists of tens of thousands of clones, over 70% of them appearing once.

The specimen was PBMCs. This receptor was obtained from a male donor in good health and CMV-seronegative. The rearrangement uses TRBV7-9 and TRBJ2-2; no clear D gene. The CDR3, as DNA: TGTGCCAGCAGAGAGCTCGGCGGCACCGGGGAGCTGTTTTTT. Residues: CASRELGGTGELFF.